The present T cell receptor (beta chain) was sequenced within a study of a mutant IDH1 vaccine in newly diagnosed glioma. Study in general: Eight vaccinations reached patients in weeks 1, 3, 5, 7, 11, 15, 19 and 23. Earlier treatment was radiotherapy, temozolomide, or both, with most getting both. Study findings and constraints: Evidence of vaccine-induced immune responses was documented in approximately 93% of patients.

The assay was immunoSEQ multiplex PCR, and TCRdb's table has in-frame clones only and misses some. This table holds some 48,000 clones, around 80% found once. This CDR3 has 13 residues. Between the trimmed V and J ends, which lost 5 bases and 3 bases, there was a span of 8 bases. The germline V gene encodes CDR1 SGHRS and CDR2 YFSETQ. Concerning this clone: The antigen is not known.

Time point specified: week 5, during vaccination. One vaccine dose held 300 ug of mutant IDH1 20-mer peptide and came with topical imiquimod. The sequence derives from a woman in her 40s with glioma. The rearrangement links TRBV5-1 to TRBJ2-2; D might be TRBD2 (6 bases). This specimen consisted of PBMCs, obtained from a glioma patient whose treatment included an IDH1 peptide vaccine. The CDR3 spells CASRSGDTGELFF. The CDR3 nucleotides are TGCGCCAGCAGGTCGGGGGACACCGGGGAGCTGTTTTTT. Based on the CDR3 plus reference TRBV5-1 and TRBJ2-2, the full variable domain is KAGVTQTPRYLIKTRGQQVTLSCSPISGHRSVSWYQQTPGQGLQFLFEYFSETQRNKGNFPGRFSGRQFSNSRSEMNVSTLELGDSALYLCASRSGDTGELFFGEGSRLTVL.